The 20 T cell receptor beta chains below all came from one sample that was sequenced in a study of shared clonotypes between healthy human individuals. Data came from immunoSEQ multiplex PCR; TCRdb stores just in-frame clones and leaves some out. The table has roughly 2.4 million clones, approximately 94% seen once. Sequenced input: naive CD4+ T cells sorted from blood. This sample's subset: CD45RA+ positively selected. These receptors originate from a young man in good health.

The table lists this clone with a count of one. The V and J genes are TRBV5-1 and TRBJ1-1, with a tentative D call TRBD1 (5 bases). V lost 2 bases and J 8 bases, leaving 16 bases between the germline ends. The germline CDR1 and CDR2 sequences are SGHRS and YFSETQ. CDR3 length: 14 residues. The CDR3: CASSFGGTMTEAFF. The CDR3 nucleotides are TGCGCCAGCAGCTTTGGGGGAACTATGACAGAAGCTTTCTTT. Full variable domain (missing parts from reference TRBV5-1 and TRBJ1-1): KAGVTQTPRYLIKTRGQQVTLSCSPISGHRSVSWYQQTPGQGLQFLFEYFSETQRNKGNFPGRFSGRQFSNSRSEMNVSTLELGDSALYLCASSFGGTMTEAFFGQGTRLTVV.

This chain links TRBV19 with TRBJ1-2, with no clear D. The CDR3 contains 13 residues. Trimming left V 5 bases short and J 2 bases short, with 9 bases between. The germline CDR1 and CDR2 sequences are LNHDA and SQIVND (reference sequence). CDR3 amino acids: CASSLDGNYGYTF. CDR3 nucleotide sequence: TGTGCCAGTAGTCTGGACGGAAACTATGGCTACACCTTC.

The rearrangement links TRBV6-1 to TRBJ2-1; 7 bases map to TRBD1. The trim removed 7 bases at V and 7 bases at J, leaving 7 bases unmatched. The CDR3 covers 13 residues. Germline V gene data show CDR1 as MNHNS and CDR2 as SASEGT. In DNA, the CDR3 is TGTGCCAGCAACCAGGACAGGCTTAATGAGCAGTTCTTC. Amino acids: CASNQDRLNEQFF.

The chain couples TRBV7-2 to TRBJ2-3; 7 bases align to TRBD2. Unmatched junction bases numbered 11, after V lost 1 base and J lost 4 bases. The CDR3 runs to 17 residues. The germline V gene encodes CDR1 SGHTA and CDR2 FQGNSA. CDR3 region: CASSLVGSAGVPDTQYF. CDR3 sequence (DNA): TGTGCCAGCAGCTTAGTAGGTTCGGCGGGAGTCCCAGATACGCAGTATTTT.

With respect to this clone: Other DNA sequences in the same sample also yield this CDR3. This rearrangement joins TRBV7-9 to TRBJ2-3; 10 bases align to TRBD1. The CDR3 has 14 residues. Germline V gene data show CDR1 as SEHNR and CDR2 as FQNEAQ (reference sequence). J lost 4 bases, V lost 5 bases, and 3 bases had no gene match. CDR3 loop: CASSLGQGADTQYF. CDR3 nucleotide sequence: TGTGCCAGCAGCCTAGGACAGGGGGCAGATACGCAGTATTTT.

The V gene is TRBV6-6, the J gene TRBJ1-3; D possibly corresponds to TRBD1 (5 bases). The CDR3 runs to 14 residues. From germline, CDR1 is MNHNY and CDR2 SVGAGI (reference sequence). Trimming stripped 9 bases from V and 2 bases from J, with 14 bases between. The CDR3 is CASLQGGTGNTIYF. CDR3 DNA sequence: TGTGCCAGTTTGCAGGGTGGTACTGGAAACACCATATATTTT.

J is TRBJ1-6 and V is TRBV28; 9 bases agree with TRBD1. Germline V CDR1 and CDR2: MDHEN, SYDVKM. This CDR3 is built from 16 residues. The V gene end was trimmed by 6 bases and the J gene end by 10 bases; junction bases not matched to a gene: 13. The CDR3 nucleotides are TGTGCCAGCAGAGGGACAGGGAAGTCTATTATCTCACCCCTCCACTTT. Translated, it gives CASRGTGKSIISPLHF.

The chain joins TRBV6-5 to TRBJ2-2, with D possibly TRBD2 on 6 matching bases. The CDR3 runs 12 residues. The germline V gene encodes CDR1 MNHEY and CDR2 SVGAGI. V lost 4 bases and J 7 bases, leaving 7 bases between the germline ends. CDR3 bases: TGTGCCAGCAGTTCGGAGGGCGGGGAGCTGTTTTTT. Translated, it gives CASSSEGGELFF.

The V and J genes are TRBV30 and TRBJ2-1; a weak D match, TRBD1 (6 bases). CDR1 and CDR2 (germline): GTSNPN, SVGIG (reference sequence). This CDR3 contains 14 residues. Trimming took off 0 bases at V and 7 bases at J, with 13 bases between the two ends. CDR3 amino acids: CAWSVSRTANEQFF. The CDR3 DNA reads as TGTGCCTGGAGTGTATCCCGGACAGCTAATGAGCAGTTCTTC. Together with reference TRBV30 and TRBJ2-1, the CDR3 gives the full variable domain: SQTIHQWPATLVQPVGSPLSLECTVEGTSNPNLYWYRQAAGRGLQLLFYSVGIGQISSEVPQNLSASRPQDRQFILSSKKLLLSDSGFYLCAWSVSRTANEQFFGPGTRLTVL.

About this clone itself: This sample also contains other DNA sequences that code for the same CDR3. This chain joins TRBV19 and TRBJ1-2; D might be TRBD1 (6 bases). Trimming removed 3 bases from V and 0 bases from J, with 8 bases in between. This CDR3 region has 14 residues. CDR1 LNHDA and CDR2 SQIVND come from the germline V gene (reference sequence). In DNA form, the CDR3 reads TGTGCCAGTAGTATCAGGGGACCTAACTATGGCTACACCTTC. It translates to CASSIRGPNYGYTF.

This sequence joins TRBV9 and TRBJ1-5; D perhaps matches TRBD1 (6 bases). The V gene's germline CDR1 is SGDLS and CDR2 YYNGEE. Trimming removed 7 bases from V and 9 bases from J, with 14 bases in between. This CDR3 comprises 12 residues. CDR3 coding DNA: TGTGCCAGCGGGGACACCCTCCGGCCCCAGCATTTT. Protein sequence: CASGDTLRPQHF.

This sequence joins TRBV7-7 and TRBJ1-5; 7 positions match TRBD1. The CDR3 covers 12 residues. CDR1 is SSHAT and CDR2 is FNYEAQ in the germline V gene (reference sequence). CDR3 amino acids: CPSPGGVQPQHF. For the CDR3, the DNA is TGTCCAAGCCCAGGGGGAGTTCAGCCCCAGCATTTT.

CDR3 sequence reads: CASSRPGTGPGDNSPLHF. Written as DNA, the CDR3 is TGTGCCAGCAGCCGTCCCGGGACAGGGCCCGGTGATAATTCACCCCTCCACTTT. The chain is built from TRBV7-6 and TRBJ1-6; 9 bases are shared with TRBD1. The CDR3 totals 18 residues. V gave up 5 bases and J gave up 5 bases; unmatched junction bases: 13. CDR1 is SGHVS and CDR2 is FNYEAQ in the germline V gene.

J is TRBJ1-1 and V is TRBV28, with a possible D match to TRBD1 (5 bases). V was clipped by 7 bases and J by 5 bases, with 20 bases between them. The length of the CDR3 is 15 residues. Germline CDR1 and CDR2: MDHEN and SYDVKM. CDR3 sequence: CASTPMNEGWTEAFF. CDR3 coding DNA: TGTGCCAGCACCCCCATGAACGAGGGGTGGACTGAAGCTTTCTTT.

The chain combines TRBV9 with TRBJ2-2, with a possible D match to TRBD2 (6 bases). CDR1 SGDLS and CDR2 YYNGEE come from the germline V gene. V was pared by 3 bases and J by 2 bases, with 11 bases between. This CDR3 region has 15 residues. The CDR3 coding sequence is TGTGCCAGCAGCGACCGGGACTTAAACACCGGGGAGCTGTTTTTT. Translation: CASSDRDLNTGELFF.

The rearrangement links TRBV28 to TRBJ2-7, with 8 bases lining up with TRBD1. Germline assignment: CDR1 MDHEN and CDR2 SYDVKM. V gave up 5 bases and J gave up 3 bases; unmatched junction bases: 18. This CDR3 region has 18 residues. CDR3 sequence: CASSIPNLGQGGNYEQYF. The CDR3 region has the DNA TGTGCCAGCAGTATACCGAACCTAGGACAGGGCGGGAACTACGAGCAGTACTTC.

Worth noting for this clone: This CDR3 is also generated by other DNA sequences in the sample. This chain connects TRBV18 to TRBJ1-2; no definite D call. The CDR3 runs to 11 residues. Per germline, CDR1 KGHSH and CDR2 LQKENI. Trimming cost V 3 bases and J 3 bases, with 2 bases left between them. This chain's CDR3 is CASSPDYGYTF. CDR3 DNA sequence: TGTGCCAGCTCACCGGACTATGGCTACACCTTC.

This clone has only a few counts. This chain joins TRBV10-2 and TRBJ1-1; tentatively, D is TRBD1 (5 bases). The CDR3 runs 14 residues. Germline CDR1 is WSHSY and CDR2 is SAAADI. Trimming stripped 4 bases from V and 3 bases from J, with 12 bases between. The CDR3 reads CASSGDGRDTEAFF. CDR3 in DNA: TGCGCCAGCAGTGGGGACGGGAGGGACACTGAAGCTTTCTTT.

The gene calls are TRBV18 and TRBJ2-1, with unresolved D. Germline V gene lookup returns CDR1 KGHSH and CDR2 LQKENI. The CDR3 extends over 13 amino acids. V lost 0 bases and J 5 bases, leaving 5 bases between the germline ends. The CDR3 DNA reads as TGTGCCAGCTCACCACCGTCGAACAATGAGCAGTTCTTC. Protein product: CASSPPSNNEQFF.

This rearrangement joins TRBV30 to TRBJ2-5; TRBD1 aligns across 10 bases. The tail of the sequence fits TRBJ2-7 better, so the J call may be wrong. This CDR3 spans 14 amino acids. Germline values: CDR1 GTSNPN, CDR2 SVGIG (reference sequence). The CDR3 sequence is CAWKWTGGTYEQYF. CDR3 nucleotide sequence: TGTGCCTGGAAGTGGACAGGGGGTACCTACGAGCAGTACTTC.